These 15 T cell receptor beta chains were all obtained from the same sample, sequenced in a study of blood T cell repertoires in COVID-19. Assay used: immunoSEQ multiplex PCR; TCRdb lists only in-frame clones, some missing. The sample records a few hundred thousand clones, almost 90% being singletons. The sample taken for sequencing was PBMCs or T cells enriched from blood (not recorded which). These receptors were obtained from a woman under 40 who had been exposed to COVID-19.

The genes are TRBV28 and TRBJ2-1; maybe TRBD2 (6 bases). Per the germline V gene, CDR1 is MDHEN and CDR2 is SYDVKM. CDR3 length: 14 residues. V gave up 6 bases and J gave up 10 bases, with 19 bases separating them. The CDR3 here is CASSLPNREREQFF. The DNA of the CDR3 is TGTGCCAGCAGCCTACCAAACCGGGAGCGCGAGCAGTTCTTC.

V is TRBV19 and J is TRBJ1-2; D is uncertain. Trimming cost V 1 base and J 8 bases, with 11 bases left between them. The CDR3 consists of 13 residues. Per germline, CDR1 LNHDA and CDR2 SQIVND (reference sequence). The CDR3 nucleotides read TGTGCCAGTAGTATAGGGAGGATGAGGGGCTACACCTTC. Translated, it gives CASSIGRMRGYTF.

This clone was seen a few times. CDR3 residues: CASSSGQKLSGNTIYF. Here the CDR3 DNA reads TGTGCCAGCAGCTCCGGACAGAAACTCTCTGGAAACACCATATATTTT. The V and J genes are TRBV28 and TRBJ1-3; TRBD1 is a possible D gene (6 bases). The germline V gene has CDR1 MDHEN and CDR2 SYDVKM. The CDR3 has 16 residues. The V and J ends lost 6 bases and 0 bases respectively, with 15 bases between them.

V and J are TRBV7-2 and TRBJ1-1; D not certain. The CDR3 has 14 amino acids. V was trimmed by 3 bases and J by 0 bases, leaving 8 bases between them. Germline loops: CDR1 SGHTA, CDR2 FQGNSA. CDR3 nucleotides: TGTGCCAGCAGCTTCGAGGATATGAACACTGAAGCTTTCTTT. It yields the protein CASSFEDMNTEAFF.

The genes are TRBV11-2 and TRBJ2-7; possibly TRBD2 for D (7 bases). From germline, CDR1 is SGHAT and CDR2 FQNNGV. There are 16 residues in the CDR3. V was trimmed by 1 base and J by 5 bases, leaving 18 bases between them. In nucleotides, the CDR3 is TGTGCCAGCAGCTTAGGGATGAGGGGGAGGGCCGACGAGCAGTACTTC. This gives the protein CASSLGMRGRADEQYF.

The chain recombines TRBV27 with TRBJ1-1, with 8 bases aligning to TRBD1. The CDR3 consists of 15 residues. Looked up from germline, CDR1 is MNHEY and CDR2 is SMNVEV (reference sequence). Unmatched junction bases numbered 8, after V lost 5 bases and J lost 3 bases. CDR3 bases: TGTGCCAGCAGTCCGCAGGGGGCGATCTACACTGAAGCTTTCTTT. It is translated as CASSPQGAIYTEAFF.

This clone was picked up a small number of times. The rearrangement links TRBV7-9 to TRBJ2-2; 9 nucleotides line up with TRBD1. Germline lookup yields CDR1 SEHNR and CDR2 FQNEAQ (reference sequence). V lost 6 bases, J lost 5 bases, and 7 bases stayed unmatched. This CDR3 has 15 amino acids. The CDR3 coding sequence is TGTGCCAGCAGGACAGGGGGGTCGATTACCGGGGAGCTGTTTTTT. The encoded protein is CASRTGGSITGELFF.

The chain joins TRBV10-3 to TRBJ2-1, with TRBD1 matching over 10 bases. With V trimmed by 2 bases and J by 8 bases, 9 bases remained unmatched. There are 16 residues in the CDR3. The germline gives CDR1 ENHRY, CDR2 SYGVKD. The CDR3 region has the DNA TGTGCCATCAGTGAGGGGGACAGGGGAGTAGGCGATGAGCAGTTCTTC. This codes for CAISEGDRGVGDEQFF.

This chain uses TRBV5-6 with TRBJ2-7, with D possibly TRBD1 on 6 matching bases. CDR3 length equals 16 residues. Trimming shortened V by 2 bases and J by 1 base, and 16 bases separated the two germline ends. The germline V gene encodes CDR1 SGHDT and CDR2 YYEEEE. The CDR3 here is CASSLMYRDESYEQYF. CDR3 sequence (DNA): TGTGCCAGCAGCTTAATGTACAGGGACGAGTCCTACGAGCAGTACTTC.

V and J are TRBV7-9 and TRBJ2-5; a weak D match, TRBD1 (5 bases). Trimming shortened V by 10 bases and J by 3 bases, and 30 bases separated the two germline ends. Per the germline V gene, CDR1 is SEHNR and CDR2 is FQNEAQ (reference sequence). The CDR3 contains 18 residues. The CDR3 sequence: CATLYGPAGLFGKETQYF. The CDR3 DNA is TGTGCCACCCTCTACGGCCCGGCAGGGCTATTTGGGAAAGAGACCCAGTACTTC. Together with reference TRBV7-9 and TRBJ2-5, the CDR3 gives the full variable domain: DTGVSQNPRHKITKRGQNVTFRCDPISEHNRLYWYRQTLGQGPEFLTYFQNEAQLEKSRLLSDRFSAERPKGSFSTLEIQRTEQGDSAMYLCATLYGPAGLFGKETQYFGPGTRLLVL.

This clone has a handful of counts. This sequence joins TRBV11-2 and TRBJ2-1; 8 positions agree with TRBD2. The germline gives CDR1 SGHAT, CDR2 FQNNGV. The length of the CDR3 is 15 residues. Trimming took 5 bases from V and 6 from J; bases not matched to a gene: 9. The CDR3 nucleotides read TGTGCCAGCAGCGCCGACCCTACTAGCGGCAATGAGCAGTTCTTC. The encoded protein is CASSADPTSGNEQFF.

This clone appeared a few times. This chain links TRBV2 with TRBJ1-2, with TRBD1 as a possible D gene (5 bases). V lost 1 base, J lost 4 bases, and 13 bases lay in between. CDR1 is SNHLY and CDR2 is FYNNEI in the germline V gene. This CDR3 region has 15 residues. The CDR3 reads CASSEGRANLYGYTF. In DNA form, the CDR3 reads TGTGCCAGCAGTGAAGGCAGGGCCAACCTCTATGGCTACACCTTC.

The V gene is TRBV18, the J gene TRBJ2-5; D unclear. V gave up 4 bases and J gave up 0 bases, with 6 bases separating them. Germline V lookup: CDR1 KGHSH, CDR2 LQKENI. The CDR3 loop spans 13 amino acids. CDR3 bases: TGTGCCAGCTCACGAGACTACCAAGAGACCCAGTACTTC. Its translation is CASSRDYQETQYF.

The chain recombines TRBV27 with TRBJ1-6, with no clear D. The V end was cut by 3 bases, the J end by 7 bases, with 10 bases between. Germline V gives CDR1 MNHEY, CDR2 SMNVEV (reference sequence). The CDR3 sequence is 14 residues long. The CDR3 DNA is TGTGCCAGCAGTTTGGTGCCCGAGAATTCACCCCTCCACTTT. Translated, it gives CASSLVPENSPLHF.

This clone was seen a single time. This chain links TRBV15 with TRBJ1-6; the match to TRBD1 covers 7 bases. V lost 7 bases, J lost 5 bases, and 8 bases stayed unmatched. Germline V CDR1 and CDR2: LNHNV, YYDKDF (reference sequence). This CDR3 is built from 15 residues. The CDR3: CATTHDREDNSPLHF. CDR3 sequence (DNA): TGTGCCACCACCCACGACAGGGAGGATAATTCACCCCTCCACTTT.